This T cell receptor (beta chain) is drawn from a study of T cell responses to AZD1222 COVID-19 vaccine. The data were produced by immunoSEQ multiplex PCR, yet TCRdb's version contains in-frame clones alone and is incomplete. The sample records roughly 250,000 clones, about 92% being singletons. Germline V gene data show CDR1 as SNHLY and CDR2 as FYNNEI. The CDR3 has 14 residues. The V end was cut by 8 bases, the J end by 1 base, with 12 bases between. Points on this clone: Its cognate antigen is unknown.

Study conclusions and caveats: The repertoires were collected only after the peak T cell response. Targets within unmutated variant regions were reportedly found for nearly half of spike-specific TCRs. Increased Spike-specific TCR breadth and depth were observed after two AZD1222 doses.

J is TRBJ2-1 and V is TRBV2; D may be TRBD2 (5 bases). The starting material was peripheral blood, obtained on day 0 of AZD1222 vaccination. The source of this sequence is an adult in good health. The CDR3 DNA follows: TGTGCCAGCGGACTGCATCCTTCCTACAATGAGCAGTTCTTC. Amino acids: CASGLHPSYNEQFF.